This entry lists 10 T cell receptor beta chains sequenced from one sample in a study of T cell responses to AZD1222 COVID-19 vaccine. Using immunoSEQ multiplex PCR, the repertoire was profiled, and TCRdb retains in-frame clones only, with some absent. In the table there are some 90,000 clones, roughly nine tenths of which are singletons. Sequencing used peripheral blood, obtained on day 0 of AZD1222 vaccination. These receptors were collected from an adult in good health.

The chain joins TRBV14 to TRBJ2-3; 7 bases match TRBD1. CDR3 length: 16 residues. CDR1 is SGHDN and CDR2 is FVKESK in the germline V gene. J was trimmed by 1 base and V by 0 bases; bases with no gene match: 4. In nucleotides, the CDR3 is TGTGCCAGCAGCCAAGAGGGACAGTTACGCACAGATACGCAGTATTTT. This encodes CASSQEGQLRTDTQYF. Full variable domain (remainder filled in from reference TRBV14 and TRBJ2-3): EAGVTQFPSHSVIEKGQTVTLRCDPISGHDNLYWYRRVMGKEIKFLLHFVKESKQDESGMPNNRFLAERTGGTYSTLKVQPAELEDSGVYFCASSQEGQLRTDTQYFGPGTRLTVL.

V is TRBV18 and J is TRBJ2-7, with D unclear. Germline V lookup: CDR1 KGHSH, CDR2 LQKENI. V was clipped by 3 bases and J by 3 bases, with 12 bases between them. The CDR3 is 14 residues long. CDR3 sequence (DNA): TGTGCCAGCTCACCCCCCGCCGTGTTCTACGAGCAGTACTTC. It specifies CASSPPAVFYEQYF.

CDR3 residues: CASSPRAPGQETQYF. The CDR3 nucleotides read TGTGCCAGCAGCCCCCGCGCCCCTGGACAAGAGACCCAGTACTTC. The V call is TRBV3-1 (or the pseudogene TRBV3-2), the J call TRBJ2-5; D gene uncertain. In germline, CDR1 is LGHDT, CDR2 YNNKEL (reference sequence). The length of the CDR3 is 15 residues. Trimming stripped 4 bases from V and 2 bases from J, with 14 bases between.

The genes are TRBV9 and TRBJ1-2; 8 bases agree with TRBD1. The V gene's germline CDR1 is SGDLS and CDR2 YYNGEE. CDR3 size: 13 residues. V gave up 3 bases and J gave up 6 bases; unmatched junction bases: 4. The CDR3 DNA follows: TGTGCCAGCAGCGCAGGGGGCGTTGATGGCTACACCTTC. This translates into CASSAGGVDGYTF. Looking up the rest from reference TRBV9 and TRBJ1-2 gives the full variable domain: DSGVTQTPKHLITATGQRVTLRCSPRSGDLSVYWYQQSLDQGLQFLIQYYNGEERAKGNILERFSAQQFPDLHSELNLSSLELGDSALYFCASSAGGVDGYTFGSGTRLTVV.

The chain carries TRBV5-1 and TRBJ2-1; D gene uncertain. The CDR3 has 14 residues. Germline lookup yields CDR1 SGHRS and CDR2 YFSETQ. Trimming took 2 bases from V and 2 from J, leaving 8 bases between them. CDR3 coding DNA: TGCGCCAGCAGCTTTGGGCCGACCTACAATGAGCAGTTCTTC. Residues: CASSFGPTYNEQFF.

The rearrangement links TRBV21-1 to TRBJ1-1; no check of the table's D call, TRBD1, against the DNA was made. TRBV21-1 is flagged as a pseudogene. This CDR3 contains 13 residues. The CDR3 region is CASSTTGNTEAFF. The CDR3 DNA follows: TGTGCCAGCAGCACCACAGGGAACACTGAAGCTTTCTTT.

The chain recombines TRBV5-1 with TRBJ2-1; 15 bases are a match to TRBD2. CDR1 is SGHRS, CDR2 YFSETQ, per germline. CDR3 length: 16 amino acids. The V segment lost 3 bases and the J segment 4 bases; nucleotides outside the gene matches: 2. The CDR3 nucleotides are TGCGCCAGCAGCTGGACTAGCGGGAGGGGGTACAATGAGCAGTTCTTC. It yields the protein CASSWTSGRGYNEQFF.

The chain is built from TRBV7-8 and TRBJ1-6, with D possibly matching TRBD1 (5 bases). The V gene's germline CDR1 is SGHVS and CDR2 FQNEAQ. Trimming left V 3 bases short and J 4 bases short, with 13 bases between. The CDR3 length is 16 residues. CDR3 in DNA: TGTGCCAGCAGCTTCTTTGGGGGGGGTTATAATTCACCCCTCCACTTT. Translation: CASSFFGGGYNSPLHF.

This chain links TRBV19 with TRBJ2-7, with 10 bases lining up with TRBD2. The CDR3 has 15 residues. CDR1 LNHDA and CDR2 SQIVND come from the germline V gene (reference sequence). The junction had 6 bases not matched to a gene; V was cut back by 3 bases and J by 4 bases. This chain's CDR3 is CASSMQAGGRYEQYF. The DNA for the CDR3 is TGTGCCAGTAGTATGCAAGCGGGAGGGAGGTACGAGCAGTACTTC.

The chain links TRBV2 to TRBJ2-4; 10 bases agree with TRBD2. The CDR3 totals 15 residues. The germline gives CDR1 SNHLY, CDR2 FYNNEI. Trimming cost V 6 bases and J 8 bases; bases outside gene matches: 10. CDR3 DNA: TGTGCCAGCAGGCCCCTAGCGGGAGAGGCATACATTCAGTACTTC. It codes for CASRPLAGEAYIQYF.